One TCR beta chain is described in this entry. The target antigen is unknown. CDR1 is SGDLS and CDR2 is YYNGEE in the germline V gene. The CDR3 runs to 16 residues. V lost 2 bases and J lost 3; bases outside the gene matches: 7. These data originate in a study of T cell responses to AZD1222 COVID-19 vaccine. Broader study findings: Clonal diversity was possibly underestimated, and the donors were mostly white British, with more females.

Pooled together were second doses at about 4 or about 12 weeks. The protocol was immunoSEQ multiplex PCR, while the TCRdb copy is restricted to in-frame clones and leaves out a portion. Altogether 90,000 to 120,000 clones are present, 92% being singletons, with the ten largest covering 8.5% to 10%. Source: peripheral blood, taken 28 days after the second AZD1222 dose. This chain uses TRBV9 with TRBJ1-2; 10 nucleotides match TRBD1. The clonotype was recovered from an adult who received the AZD1222 COVID-19 vaccine. CDR3 sequence: CASSVTPGTGDYGYTF. In nucleotides, the CDR3 is TGTGCCAGCAGCGTCACACCCGGGACAGGGGACTATGGCTACACCTTC.